The next 10 T cell receptor beta chains were all read from a single sample in a study of T cell responses to AZD1222 COVID-19 vaccine. The protocol was immunoSEQ multiplex PCR, while the TCRdb copy is restricted to in-frame clones and leaves out a portion. Of more than 140,000 clones listed, roughly nine tenths were seen once; the top ten hold over 2.5%. The starting material was peripheral blood, obtained on day 0 of AZD1222 vaccination. Receptor source: an adult in good health.

About this clone: A read error may account for a junction end that differs from germline. The genes are TRBV4-1 and TRBJ2-1, with TRBD2 matching 8 bases. The CDR3 has 21 residues. CDR1 MGHRA and CDR2 YSYEKL come from the germline V gene. CDR3 coding DNA: TGCGCCCGCAGCCAACTCTTTAGGTCGCGGGGGGCCTTTATTCCCTTCAATGAGCAGTTCTTC. Translation: CARSQLFRSRGAFIPFNEQFF.

This clone has only one observation. The germline gene is not matched at one end of the junction; a read error may be the cause. The rearrangement joins TRBV3-1 (or the pseudogene TRBV3-2) to TRBJ1-2; no clear D gene. Germline V lookup: CDR1 LGHDT, CDR2 YNNKEL (reference sequence). This CDR3 is built from 12 residues. The CDR3 bases are TGTGCTAGCAGCCAAGCGGAGGGTGTCTACACCTTC. It specifies CASSQAEGVYTF.

The V call is TRBV28, the J call TRBJ1-4; the match to TRBD1 covers 7 bases. The V and J ends lost 3 bases and 3 bases, in that order; junction bases with no gene match: 7. The length of the CDR3 is 16 residues. Germline V CDR1 and CDR2: MDHEN, SYDVKM. CDR3 nucleotides: TGTGCCAGCAGTTTGGCAGGGGGGGTGGCTAATGAAAAACTGTTTTTT. This sequence encodes CASSLAGGVANEKLFF.

This chain joins TRBV27 and TRBJ1-2, with a weak D call TRBD1 (6 bases). The germline V gene has CDR1 MNHEY and CDR2 SMNVEV (reference sequence). The V gene lost 4 bases and the J gene lost 3 bases, with 9 bases spanning the gap. The CDR3 runs to 13 residues. CDR3 bases: TGTGCCAGCAGTTCGGGACATTACTATGGCTACACCTTC. Translation gives CASSSGHYYGYTF.

V is TRBV19 and J is TRBJ1-5; possibly TRBD1 for D (5 bases). Germline CDR1 reads LNHDA; CDR2 reads SQIVND (reference sequence). The length of the CDR3 is 15 residues. The ends were cut back, 6 bases at V and 2 bases at J, with 14 bases in the middle. The chain's CDR3 is CASRLGRSGNQPQHF. DNA for the CDR3: TGTGCCAGTAGATTGGGACGAAGCGGCAATCAGCCCCAGCATTTT. The variable domain in full, completed from reference TRBV19 and TRBJ1-5, reads DGGITQSPKYLFRKEGQNVTLSCEQNLNHDAMYWYRQDPGQGLRLIYYSQIVNDFQKGDIAEGYSVSREKKESFPLTVTSAQKNPTAFYLCASRLGRSGNQPQHFGDGTRLSIL.

The chain carries TRBV2 and TRBJ2-2; possibly TRBD2 for D (5 bases). V was clipped by 2 bases and J by 6 bases, with 16 bases between them. Germline CDR1 and CDR2: SNHLY and FYNNEI. This CDR3 has 16 amino acids. The CDR3 loop reads CASSELSSTVSGELFF. The CDR3 DNA is TGTGCCAGCAGTGAATTGTCTAGCACGGTGTCCGGGGAGCTGTTTTTT.

The rearrangement links TRBV2 to TRBJ1-1; the D gene is possibly TRBD1 (5 bases). CDR3 length: 13 residues. V was clipped by 4 bases and J by 0 bases, with 6 bases between them. Per germline, CDR1 SNHLY and CDR2 FYNNEI. CDR3 nucleotide sequence: TGTGCCAGCAGTGGGGACTTGAACACTGAAGCTTTCTTT. It is translated as CASSGDLNTEAFF.

The chain couples TRBV7-8 to TRBJ1-2; 7 bases line up with TRBD1. From germline, CDR1 is SGHVS and CDR2 FQNEAQ. Trimming at V came to 5 bases and at J to 5 bases, leaving 8 bases not matched to a gene. There are 14 residues in the CDR3. The CDR3 sequence is CASSPGEGAYGYTF. CDR3 sequence (DNA): TGTGCCAGCAGCCCGGGGGAGGGGGCTTATGGCTACACCTTC.

In regard to this clone: Mismatch with germline at one junction end may stem from a read error. The chain uses TRBV7-9 and TRBJ1-1; no definite D call. CDR3 length equals 11 residues. Per germline, CDR1 SEHNR and CDR2 FQNEAQ (reference sequence). The CDR3 DNA is TGTGCCAGCAGCTACGATACTGGAGCTTTCTTT. Encoded protein: CASSYDTGAFF.

This sequence joins TRBV9 and TRBJ1-1, with D possibly being TRBD1 (6 bases). The V and J ends lost 5 bases and 1 base respectively, with 27 bases between them. The germline CDR1 and CDR2 sequences are SGDLS and YYNGEE. The CDR3 sequence is 19 residues long. DNA for the CDR3: TGTGCCAGCAGACCTTGGGGGGCAGGGTCTGGTGAGGGGAACACTGAAGCTTTCTTT. This encodes CASRPWGAGSGEGNTEAFF.